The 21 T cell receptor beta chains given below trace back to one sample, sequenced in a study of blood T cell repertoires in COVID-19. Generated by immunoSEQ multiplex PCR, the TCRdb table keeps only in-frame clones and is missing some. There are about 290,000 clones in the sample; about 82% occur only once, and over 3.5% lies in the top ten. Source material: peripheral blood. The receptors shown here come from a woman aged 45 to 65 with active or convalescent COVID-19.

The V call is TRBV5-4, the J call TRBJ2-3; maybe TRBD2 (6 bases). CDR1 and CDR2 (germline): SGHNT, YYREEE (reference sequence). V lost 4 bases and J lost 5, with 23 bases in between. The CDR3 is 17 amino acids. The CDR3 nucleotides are TGTGCCAGCAGCCAAAAGAAGGGTTCGGGGGAGAGAGATACGCAGTATTTT. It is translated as CASSQKKGSGERDTQYF.

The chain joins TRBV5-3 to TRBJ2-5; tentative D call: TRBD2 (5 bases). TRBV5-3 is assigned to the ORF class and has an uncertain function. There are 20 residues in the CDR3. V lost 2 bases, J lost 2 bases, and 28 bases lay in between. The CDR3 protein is CARSLNPGVWWDRRQETQYF. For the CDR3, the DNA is TGTGCCAGAAGCTTAAATCCCGGGGTTTGGTGGGATCGACGGCAAGAGACCCAGTACTTC.

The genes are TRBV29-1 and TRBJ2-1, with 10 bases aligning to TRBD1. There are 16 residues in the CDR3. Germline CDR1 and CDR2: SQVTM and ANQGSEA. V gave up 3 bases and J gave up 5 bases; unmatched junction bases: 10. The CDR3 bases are TGCAGCGTTGAGCCCAAAAGGACAGGGGGACACAATGAGCAGTTCTTC. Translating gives CSVEPKRTGGHNEQFF.

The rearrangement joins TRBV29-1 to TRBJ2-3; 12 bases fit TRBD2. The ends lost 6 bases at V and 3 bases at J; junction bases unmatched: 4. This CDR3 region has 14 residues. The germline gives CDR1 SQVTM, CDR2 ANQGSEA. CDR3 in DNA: TGCAGCGTGGCCGGGACTAGCGGGACAGATACGCAGTATTTT. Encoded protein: CSVAGTSGTDTQYF.

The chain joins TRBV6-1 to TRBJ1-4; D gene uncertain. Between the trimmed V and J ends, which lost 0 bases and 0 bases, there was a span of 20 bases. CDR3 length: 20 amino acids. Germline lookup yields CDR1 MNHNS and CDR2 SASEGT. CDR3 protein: CASSEALLGGLFATNEKLFF. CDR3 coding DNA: TGTGCCAGCAGTGAAGCGCTTCTCGGTGGTTTGTTCGCAACTAATGAAAAACTGTTTTTT.

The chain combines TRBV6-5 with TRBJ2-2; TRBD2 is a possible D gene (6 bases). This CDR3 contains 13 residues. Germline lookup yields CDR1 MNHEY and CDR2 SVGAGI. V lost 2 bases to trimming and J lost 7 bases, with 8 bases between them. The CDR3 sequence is CASSYSGFGELFF. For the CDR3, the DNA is TGTGCCAGCAGTTACAGCGGGTTCGGGGAGCTGTTTTTT.

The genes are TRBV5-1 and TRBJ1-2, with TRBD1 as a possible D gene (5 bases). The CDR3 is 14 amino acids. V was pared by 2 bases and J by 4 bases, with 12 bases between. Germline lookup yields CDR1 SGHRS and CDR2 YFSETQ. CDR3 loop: CASSFTAGSYGYTF. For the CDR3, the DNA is TGCGCCAGCAGCTTTACGGCAGGGTCCTATGGCTACACCTTC.

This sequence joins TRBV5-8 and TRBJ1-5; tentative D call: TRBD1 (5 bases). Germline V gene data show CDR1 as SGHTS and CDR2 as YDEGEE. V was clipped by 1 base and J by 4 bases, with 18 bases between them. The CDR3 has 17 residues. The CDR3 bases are TGTGCCAGCAGCTTGTGGGGAGGGGAGTTAAGGAATCAGCCCCAGCATTTT. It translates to CASSLWGGELRNQPQHF. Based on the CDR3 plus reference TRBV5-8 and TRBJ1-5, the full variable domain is EAGVTQSPTHLIKTRGQQATLRCSPISGHTSVYWYQQALGLGLQFLLWYDEGEERNRGNFPPRFSGRQFPNYSSELNVNALELEDSALYLCASSLWGGELRNQPQHFGDGTRLSIL.

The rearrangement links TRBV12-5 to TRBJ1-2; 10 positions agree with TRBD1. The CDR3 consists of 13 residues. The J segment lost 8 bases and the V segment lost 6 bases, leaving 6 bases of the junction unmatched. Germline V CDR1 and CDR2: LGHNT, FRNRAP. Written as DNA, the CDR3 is TGTGCTAGTGGCCCGGACAGGGGGGGCGGCTACACCTTC. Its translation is CASGPDRGGGYTF.

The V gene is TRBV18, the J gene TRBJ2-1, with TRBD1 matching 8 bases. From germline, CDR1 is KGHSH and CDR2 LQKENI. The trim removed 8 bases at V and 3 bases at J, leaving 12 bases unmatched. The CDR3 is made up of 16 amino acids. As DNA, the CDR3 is TGTGCCAGCCAGGGATCTAACAGGGGGTTCTACAATGAGCAGTTCTTC. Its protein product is CASQGSNRGFYNEQFF.

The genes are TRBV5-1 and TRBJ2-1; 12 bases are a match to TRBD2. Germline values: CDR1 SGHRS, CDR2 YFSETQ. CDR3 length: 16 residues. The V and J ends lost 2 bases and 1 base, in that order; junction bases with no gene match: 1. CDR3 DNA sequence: TGCGCCAGCAGCTTTGGACTAGCGGGATCCTACAATGAGCAGTTCTTC. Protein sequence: CASSFGLAGSYNEQFF.

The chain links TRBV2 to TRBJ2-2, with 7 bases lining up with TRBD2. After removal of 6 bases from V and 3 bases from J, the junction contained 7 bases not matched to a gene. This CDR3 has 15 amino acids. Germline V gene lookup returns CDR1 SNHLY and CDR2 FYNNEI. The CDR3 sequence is CASREGLPYTGELFF. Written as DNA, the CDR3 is TGTGCCAGCAGGGAGGGACTACCTTACACCGGGGAGCTGTTTTTT.

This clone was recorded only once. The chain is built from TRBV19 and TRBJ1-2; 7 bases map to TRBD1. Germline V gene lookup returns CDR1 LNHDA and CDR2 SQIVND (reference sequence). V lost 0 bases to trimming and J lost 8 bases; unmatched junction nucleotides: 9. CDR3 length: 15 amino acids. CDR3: CASSIDLEGQSGYTF. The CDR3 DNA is TGTGCCAGTAGTATAGACCTCGAGGGACAGTCAGGCTACACCTTC. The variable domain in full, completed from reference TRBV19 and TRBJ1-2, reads DGGITQSPKYLFRKEGQNVTLSCEQNLNHDAMYWYRQDPGQGLRLIYYSQIVNDFQKGDIAEGYSVSREKKESFPLTVTSAQKNPTAFYLCASSIDLEGQSGYTFGSGTRLTVV.

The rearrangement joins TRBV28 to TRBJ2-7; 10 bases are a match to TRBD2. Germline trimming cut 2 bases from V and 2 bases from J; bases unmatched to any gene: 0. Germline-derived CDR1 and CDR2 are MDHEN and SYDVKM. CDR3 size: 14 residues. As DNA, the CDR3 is TGTGCCAGCAGTTTAAGCGGGAGGGCCTACGAGCAGTACTTC. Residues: CASSLSGRAYEQYF. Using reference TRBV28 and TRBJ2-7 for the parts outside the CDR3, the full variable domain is DVKVTQSSRYLVKRTGEKVFLECVQDMDHENMFWYRQDPGLGLRLIYFSYDVKMKEKGDIPEGYSVSREKKERFSLILESASTNQTSMYLCASSLSGRAYEQYFGPGTRLTVT.

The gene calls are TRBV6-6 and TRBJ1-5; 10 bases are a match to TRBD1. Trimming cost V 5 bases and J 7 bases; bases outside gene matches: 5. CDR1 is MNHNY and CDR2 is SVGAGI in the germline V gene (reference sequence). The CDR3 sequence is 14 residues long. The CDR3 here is CASSPGQGRQPQHF. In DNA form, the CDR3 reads TGTGCCAGCAGTCCGGGACAGGGGCGCCAGCCCCAGCATTTT.

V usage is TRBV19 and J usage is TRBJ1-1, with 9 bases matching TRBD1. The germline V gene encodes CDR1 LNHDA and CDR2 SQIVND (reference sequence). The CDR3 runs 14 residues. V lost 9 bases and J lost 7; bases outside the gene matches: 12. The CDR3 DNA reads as TGTGCCAGCTCCCTTGGGACAGGGAGACGTGAAGCTTTCTTT. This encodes CASSLGTGRREAFF.

The CDR3 protein is CASSLPGASYEQYF. The DNA of the CDR3 is TGTGCCAGCAGTTTGCCAGGTGCCTCCTACGAGCAGTACTTC. This chain links TRBV28 with TRBJ2-7, with no clear D. This CDR3 spans 14 amino acids. The ends were cut back, 3 bases at V and 0 bases at J, with 9 bases in the middle. The V gene's germline CDR1 is MDHEN and CDR2 SYDVKM. Full variable domain (remainder filled in from reference TRBV28 and TRBJ2-7): DVKVTQSSRYLVKRTGEKVFLECVQDMDHENMFWYRQDPGLGLRLIYFSYDVKMKEKGDIPEGYSVSREKKERFSLILESASTNQTSMYLCASSLPGASYEQYFGPGTRLTVT.

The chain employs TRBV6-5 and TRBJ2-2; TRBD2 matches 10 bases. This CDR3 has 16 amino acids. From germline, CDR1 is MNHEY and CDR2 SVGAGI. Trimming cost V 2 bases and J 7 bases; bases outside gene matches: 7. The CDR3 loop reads CASSYASGSFVGELFF. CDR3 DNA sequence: TGTGCCAGCAGTTACGCTAGCGGGAGCTTCGTCGGGGAGCTGTTTTTT.

The CDR3, as DNA: TGTGCCAGCAGCTCTAGACGACAGGCTCCGAACACCGGGGAGCTGTTTTTT. Encoded protein: CASSSRRQAPNTGELFF. The chain has TRBV13 and TRBJ2-2; a possible D gene is TRBD1 (6 bases). CDR1 and CDR2 (germline): PRHDT, FYEKMQ (reference sequence). Trimming took off 4 bases at V and 0 bases at J, with 15 bases between the two ends. The CDR3 loop spans 17 amino acids. Complete variable domain (other parts from reference TRBV13 and TRBJ2-2): AAGVIQSPRHLIKEKRETATLKCYPIPRHDTVYWYQQGPGQDPQFLISFYEKMQSDKGSIPDRFSAQQFSDYHSELNMSSLELGDSALYFCASSSRRQAPNTGELFFGEGSRLTVL.

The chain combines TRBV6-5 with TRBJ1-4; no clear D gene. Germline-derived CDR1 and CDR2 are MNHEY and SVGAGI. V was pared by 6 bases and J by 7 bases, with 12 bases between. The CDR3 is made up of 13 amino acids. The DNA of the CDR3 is TGTGCCAGCAGAGGGATGGGGAGTGAAAAACTGTTTTTT. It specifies CASRGMGSEKLFF.

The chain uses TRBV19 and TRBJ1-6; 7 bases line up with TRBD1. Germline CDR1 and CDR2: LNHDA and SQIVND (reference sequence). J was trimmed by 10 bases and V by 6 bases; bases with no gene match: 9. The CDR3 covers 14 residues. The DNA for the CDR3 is TGTGCCAGTAGCCAGACAGGGTTGTACTCACCCCTCCACTTT. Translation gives CASSQTGLYSPLHF.